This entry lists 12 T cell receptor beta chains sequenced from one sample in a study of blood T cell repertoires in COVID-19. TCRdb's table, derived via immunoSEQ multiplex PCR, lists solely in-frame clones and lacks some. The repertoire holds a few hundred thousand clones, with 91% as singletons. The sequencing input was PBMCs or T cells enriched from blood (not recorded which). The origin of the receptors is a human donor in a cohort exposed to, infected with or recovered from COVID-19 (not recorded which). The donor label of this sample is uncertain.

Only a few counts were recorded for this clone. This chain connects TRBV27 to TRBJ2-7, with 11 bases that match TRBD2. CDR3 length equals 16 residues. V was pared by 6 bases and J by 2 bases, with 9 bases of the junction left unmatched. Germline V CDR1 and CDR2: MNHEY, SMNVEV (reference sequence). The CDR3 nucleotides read TGTGCCAGCAGCCTAATAGGGACTAGCGGAGCCTACGAGCAGTACTTC. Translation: CASSLIGTSGAYEQYF.

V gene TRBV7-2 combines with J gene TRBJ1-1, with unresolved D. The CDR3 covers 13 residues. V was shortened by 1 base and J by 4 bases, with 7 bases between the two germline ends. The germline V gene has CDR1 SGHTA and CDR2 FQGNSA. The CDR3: CASSLVFLTEAFF. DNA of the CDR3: TGTGCCAGCAGCTTAGTCTTTCTCACTGAAGCTTTCTTT.

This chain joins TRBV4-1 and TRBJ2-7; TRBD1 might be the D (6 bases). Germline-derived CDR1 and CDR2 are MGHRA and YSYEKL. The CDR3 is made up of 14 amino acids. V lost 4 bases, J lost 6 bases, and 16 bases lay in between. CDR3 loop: CASSRLSQGSEQYF. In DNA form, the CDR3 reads TGCGCCAGCAGCCGATTATCTCAGGGGAGCGAGCAGTACTTC.

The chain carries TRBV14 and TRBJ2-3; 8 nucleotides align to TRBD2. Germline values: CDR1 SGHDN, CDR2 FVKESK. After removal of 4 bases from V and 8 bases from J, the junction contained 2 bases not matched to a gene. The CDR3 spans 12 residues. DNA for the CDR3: TGTGCCAGCAGCCCAGCGGGGGCTACGCAGTATTTT. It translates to CASSPAGATQYF.

CDR3 in DNA: TGTGCCAGCAGCCCACCCCGGGTCCCCACCGGGGAGCTGTTTTTT. Protein: CASSPPRVPTGELFF. The chain carries TRBV3-1 (or the pseudogene TRBV3-2) and TRBJ2-2; D unclear. Trimming took 4 bases from V and 4 from J, leaving 13 bases between them. Looked up from germline, CDR1 is LGHDT and CDR2 is YNNKEL (reference sequence). This CDR3 comprises 15 residues.

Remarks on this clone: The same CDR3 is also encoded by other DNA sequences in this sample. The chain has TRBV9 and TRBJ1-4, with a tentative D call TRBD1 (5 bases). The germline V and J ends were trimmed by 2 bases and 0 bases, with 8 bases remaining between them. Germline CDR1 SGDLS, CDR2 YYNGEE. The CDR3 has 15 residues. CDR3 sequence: CASSVQGATNEKLFF. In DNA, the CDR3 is TGTGCCAGCAGCGTCCAGGGTGCAACTAATGAAAAACTGTTTTTT.

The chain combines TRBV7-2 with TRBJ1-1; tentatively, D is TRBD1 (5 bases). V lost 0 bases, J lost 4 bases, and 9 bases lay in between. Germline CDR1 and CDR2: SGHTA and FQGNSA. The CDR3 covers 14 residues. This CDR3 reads CASSLASGRTEAFF. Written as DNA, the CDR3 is TGTGCCAGCAGCTTAGCATCAGGGCGCACTGAAGCTTTCTTT.

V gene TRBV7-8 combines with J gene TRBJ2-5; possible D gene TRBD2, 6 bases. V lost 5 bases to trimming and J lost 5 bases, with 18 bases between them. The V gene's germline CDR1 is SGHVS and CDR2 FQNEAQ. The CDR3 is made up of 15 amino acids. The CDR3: CASSALLAAPETQYF. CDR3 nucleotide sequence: TGTGCCAGCAGCGCCCTACTAGCCGCCCCCGAGACCCAGTACTTC.

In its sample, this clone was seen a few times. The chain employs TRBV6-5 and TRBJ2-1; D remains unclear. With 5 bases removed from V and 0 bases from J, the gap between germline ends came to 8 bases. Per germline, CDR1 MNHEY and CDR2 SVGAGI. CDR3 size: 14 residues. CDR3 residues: CASSLGSSYNEQFF. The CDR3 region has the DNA TGTGCCAGCAGTCTCGGGTCCTCCTACAATGAGCAGTTCTTC.

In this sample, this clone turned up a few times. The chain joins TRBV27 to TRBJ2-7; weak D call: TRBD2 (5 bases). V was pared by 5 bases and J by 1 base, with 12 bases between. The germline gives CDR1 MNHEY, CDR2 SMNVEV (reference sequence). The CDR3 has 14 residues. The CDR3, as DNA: TGTGCCAGCAGTCTCGGACTGCCATCCTACGAGCAGTACTTC. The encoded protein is CASSLGLPSYEQYF.

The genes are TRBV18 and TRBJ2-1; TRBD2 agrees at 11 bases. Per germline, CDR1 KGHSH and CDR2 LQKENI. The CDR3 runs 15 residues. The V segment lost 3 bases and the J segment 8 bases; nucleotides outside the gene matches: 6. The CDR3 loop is CASSPTTSGVDEQFF. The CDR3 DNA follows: TGTGCCAGCTCACCCACGACTAGCGGGGTTGATGAGCAGTTCTTC.

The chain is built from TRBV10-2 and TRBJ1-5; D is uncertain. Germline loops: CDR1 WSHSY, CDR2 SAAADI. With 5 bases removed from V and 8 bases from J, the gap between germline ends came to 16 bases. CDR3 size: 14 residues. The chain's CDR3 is CASSSGSGAEPQHF. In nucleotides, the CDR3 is TGCGCCAGCAGTTCCGGGAGCGGAGCAGAGCCCCAGCATTTT.